The 3 T cell receptor beta chains below all came from one sample that was sequenced in a study of Graves' ophthalmopathy and Graves' hyperthyroidism. The sequenced template was RNA, covering the TCR beta CDR3 region. In the first round, RT-PCR was carried out with HTBI primers, and a multiplex PCR formed the second round. TCRdb re-derived calls from the multiplex PCR reads in MiXCR, one entry per CDR3 protein. The data hold 200,000 to 250,000 distinct CDR3 sequences, with 20% to 25% observed a single time. Sequencing was done on a sample of peripheral blood. These receptors were collected from a woman between 50 and 59 years old with Graves' ophthalmopathy.

V usage is TRBV20-1 and J usage is TRBJ2-2; D is possibly TRBD2 (5 bases). This CDR3 is built from 14 residues. V dropped 4 bases and J dropped 4 bases, with 13 bases sitting between them. CDR1 and CDR2 from the germline V gene are DFQATT and SNEGSKA (reference sequence). CDR3 DNA: TGCAGTGCTATACCTCGCGGGCTCACCGGGGAGCTGTTTTTT. Its protein is CSAIPRGLTGELFF.

This clonotype was seen repeatedly, ten times or more. V gene TRBV20-1 combines with J gene TRBJ2-5; TRBD1 matches at 8 bases. Trimming removed 0 bases from V and 5 bases from J; junction bases left unmatched: 11. The CDR3 length is 16 residues. Germline assignment: CDR1 DFQATT and CDR2 SNEGSKA (reference sequence). The CDR3 DNA reads as TGCAGTGCTAGAGATGATAGGGACAGGAGCGGGGAGACCCAGTACTTC. As protein: CSARDDRDRSGETQYF.

To note about this clonotype: This may arise from a read error, as a much more abundant clone is one base away. The chain combines TRBV20-1 with TRBJ1-5, with D possibly TRBD1 on 5 matching bases. Between the trimmed V and J ends, which lost 3 bases and 1 base, there was a span of 7 bases. Germline loops: CDR1 DFQATT, CDR2 SNEGSKA (reference sequence). This CDR3 has 13 amino acids. CDR3 region: CSASGDSNQPQHF. DNA of the CDR3: TGCAGTGCTAGTGGGGACAGCAATCAGCCCCAGCATTTT.